This entry lists 22 T cell receptor beta chains sequenced from one sample in a study of beta chain features in type 1 diabetes. Expressed TCRB transcripts got sequenced, as all isolated RNA was reverse transcribed. Profiled with immunoSEQ multiplex PCR; TCRdb holds only in-frame clones, not every one. The profile shows about 230,000 clones, around 10% of them singletons. The specimen was naive CD4+ T cells from blood. The source of these receptors is a woman aged 18 to 35 in good health.

The V and J genes are TRBV6-5 and TRBJ2-4; D might be TRBD2 (6 bases). The V end was cut by 6 bases, the J end by 7 bases, with 19 bases between. The CDR3 has 15 amino acids. The germline V gene has CDR1 MNHEY and CDR2 SVGAGI. CDR3 DNA: TGTGCCAGCAGCTACCGGGGGTCAAGGGCCAACATTCAGTACTTC. Translated: CASSYRGSRANIQYF.

This clone was seen a few times. J is TRBJ2-4 and V is TRBV9; 8 bases match TRBD1. V trimming: 0 bases; J trimming: 7 bases; junction bases outside the gene matches: 9. The CDR3 has 16 residues. Germline loops: CDR1 SGDLS, CDR2 YYNGEE. The CDR3 spells CASSVGGGQGLNIQYF. The CDR3 bases are TGTGCCAGCAGCGTAGGGGGCGGACAGGGTTTGAACATTCAGTACTTC.

The chain uses TRBV11-2 and TRBJ2-7, with 7 bases that match TRBD2. V trimming: 0 bases; J trimming: 2 bases; junction bases outside the gene matches: 10. The CDR3 totals 17 residues. CDR1 is SGHAT and CDR2 is FQNNGV in the germline V gene. The CDR3 sequence: CASSLEWGLAAAYEQYF. CDR3 bases: TGTGCCAGCAGCTTAGAGTGGGGCCTAGCGGCGGCCTACGAGCAGTACTTC.

V gene TRBV11-2 combines with J gene TRBJ2-3; TRBD2 matches 11 bases. This CDR3 is built from 18 residues. Trimming at V came to 4 bases and at J to 0 bases, leaving 9 bases not matched to a gene. Germline V gene sequence: CDR1 SGHAT, CDR2 FQNNGV. CDR3 sequence (DNA): TGTGCCAGCAGCTCCACCGGGACTAGCGGAGCTAGCACAGATACGCAGTATTTT. Translating gives CASSSTGTSGASTDTQYF.

This clone has a handful of counts. The chain employs TRBV23-1 and TRBJ1-2; tentatively, D is TRBD1 (5 bases). TRBV23-1 is noted as an ORF with a role that remains uncertain. The CDR3 spans 15 residues. V lost 9 bases and J 4 bases, leaving 21 bases between the germline ends. CDR3: CARRSGGTFLYGYTF. In nucleotides, the CDR3 is TGCGCCAGAAGGTCCGGAGGGACCTTCCTCTATGGCTACACCTTC.

This clone was recorded at least ten times. The CDR3 DNA sequence: TGTGCCAGCAGCTTAGTGGCGGGAGCCAAAAACATTCAGTACTTC. Protein sequence: CASSLVAGAKNIQYF. The gene calls are TRBV7-2 and TRBJ2-4; possibly TRBD2 for D (5 bases). The germline V gene encodes CDR1 SGHTA and CDR2 FQGNSA. Trimming left V 1 base short and J 0 bases short, with 7 bases between. The CDR3 spans 15 residues.

This clone was observed a few times. The gene calls are TRBV19 and TRBJ2-3, with TRBD1 as a possible D gene (7 bases). Looked up from germline, CDR1 is LNHDA and CDR2 is SQIVND (reference sequence). The CDR3 runs to 12 residues. V shed 5 bases and J shed 6 bases, with 9 bases lying between them. In DNA, the CDR3 is TGTGCCAGTAGTGCAGGGGGGGATACGCAGTATTTT. Amino acids: CASSAGGDTQYF. Variable domain in full (rest from reference TRBV19 and TRBJ2-3): DGGITQSPKYLFRKEGQNVTLSCEQNLNHDAMYWYRQDPGQGLRLIYYSQIVNDFQKGDIAEGYSVSREKKESFPLTVTSAQKNPTAFYLCASSAGGDTQYFGPGTRLTVL.

The rearrangement links TRBV4-2 to TRBJ2-7, with TRBD2 matching 13 bases. The CDR3 length is 19 residues. The junction had 10 bases not matched to a gene; V was cut back by 1 base and J by 1 base. From germline, CDR1 is LGHNA and CDR2 YNFKEQ. The CDR3 DNA sequence: TGTGCCAGCAGCCAAGCTTCACTAGCGGGGGGGCCGCAGTCCTACGAGCAGTACTTC. Residues: CASSQASLAGGPQSYEQYF.

This clone occurred a few times. The J gene is TRBJ1-4, the V gene TRBV19; 7 positions match TRBD1. V shed 9 bases and J 4 bases; nucleotides not matched to a gene: 5. Germline V CDR1 and CDR2: LNHDA, SQIVND (reference sequence). This CDR3 comprises 13 residues. DNA of the CDR3: TGTGCCAGCACGGACAGGATTAATGAAAAACTGTTTTTT. This translates into CASTDRINEKLFF.

CDR3 region: CASSLEPQGSGNTIYF. CDR3 coding DNA: TGCGCCAGCAGCTTGGAACCTCAGGGCTCTGGAAACACCATATATTTT. The genes are TRBV5-1 and TRBJ1-3, with D possibly being TRBD1 (5 bases). Between the trimmed V and J ends, which lost 0 bases and 0 bases, there was a span of 10 bases. The CDR3 is 16 amino acids. Germline assignment: CDR1 SGHRS and CDR2 YFSETQ.

The chain employs TRBV27 and TRBJ1-1; no definite D call. CDR1 and CDR2 (germline): MNHEY, SMNVEV (reference sequence). V was clipped by 2 bases and J by 10 bases, with 14 bases between them. The CDR3 extends over 13 amino acids. CDR3 nucleotide sequence: TGTGCCAGCAGTTTAAGGGAGCCCGAAGTAGCTTTCTTT. It is translated as CASSLREPEVAFF.

This clone has more than one count but fewer than ten. This sequence joins TRBV5-1 and TRBJ2-7, with D possibly TRBD1 on 5 matching bases. CDR3 length: 13 amino acids. Germline V lookup: CDR1 SGHRS, CDR2 YFSETQ. With 4 bases removed from V and 7 bases from J, the gap between germline ends came to 15 bases. CDR3: CASSADTAGEQYF. CDR3 in DNA: TGCGCCAGCAGCGCGGACACGGCCGGGGAGCAGTACTTC. Full variable domain (rest looked up from reference TRBV5-1 and TRBJ2-7): KAGVTQTPRYLIKTRGQQVTLSCSPISGHRSVSWYQQTPGQGLQFLFEYFSETQRNKGNFPGRFSGRQFSNSRSEMNVSTLELGDSALYLCASSADTAGEQYFGPGTRLTVT.

This clone was observed a few times. The chain uses TRBV5-4 and TRBJ2-5, with TRBD2 matching 13 bases. Germline V gene data show CDR1 as SGHNT and CDR2 as YYREEE (reference sequence). J lost 5 bases, V lost 4 bases, and 8 bases had no gene match. This CDR3 region has 16 residues. The DNA for the CDR3 is TGTGCCAGCAGCCGCGAACTAGCGGGAGGGCCTGAGACCCAGTACTTC. This translates into CASSRELAGGPETQYF.

This clone was seen only a few times. This chain uses TRBV30 with TRBJ1-1, with TRBD1 identical over 10 bases. The CDR3 is 13 amino acids. The V and J ends lost 6 bases and 7 bases, in that order; junction bases with no gene match: 8. Germline CDR1 and CDR2: GTSNPN and SVGIG (reference sequence). The CDR3 region has the DNA TGTGCCTGTGCTATCGGGACAGGGGTTGAAGCTTTCTTT. Its protein product is CACAIGTGVEAFF.

This clone has only a few counts. The genes are TRBV19 and TRBJ1-4; TRBD1 agrees at 8 bases. V trimming: 5 bases; J trimming: 12 bases; junction bases outside the gene matches: 14. The CDR3 is 15 amino acids. Germline V CDR1 and CDR2: LNHDA, SQIVND (reference sequence). The CDR3 protein is CASSPYRGGMMELFF. The DNA of the CDR3 is TGTGCCAGTAGTCCCTACAGGGGGGGAATGATGGAACTGTTTTTT.

V and J are TRBV5-1 and TRBJ2-2; D may be TRBD2 (5 bases). Trimming took off 5 bases at V and 6 bases at J, with 11 bases between the two ends. CDR3 length: 13 residues. Germline V gives CDR1 SGHRS, CDR2 YFSETQ. In DNA form, the CDR3 reads TGCGCCAGCAGACGTGCGGGTTCCGGGGAGCTGTTTTTT. It is translated as CASRRAGSGELFF.

This clone was seen only a few times. CDR3 DNA sequence: TGTGCCAGCAGTCTGACAGGTTACGAGCAGTACTTC. The encoded protein is CASSLTGYEQYF. The chain recombines TRBV27 with TRBJ2-7, with a weak D call TRBD1 (6 bases). This CDR3 is 12 amino acids long. Looked up from germline, CDR1 is MNHEY and CDR2 is SMNVEV (reference sequence). The V end was cut by 5 bases, the J end by 4 bases, with 9 bases between.

The genes are TRBV15 and TRBJ1-5, with D possibly being TRBD1 (6 bases). Between the trimmed V and J ends, which lost 1 base and 10 bases, there was a span of 17 bases. Germline CDR1 reads LNHNV; CDR2 reads YYDKDF (reference sequence). This CDR3 contains 15 residues. Written as DNA, the CDR3 is TGTGCCACCAGCAGAGTCACCGGGACAAGCTCCCCCCAGCATTTT. This translates into CATSRVTGTSSPQHF.

CDR3 coding DNA: TGCGCCAGCAGCCAACCGGACAGGGTCAATCAGCCCCAGCATTTT. Translation gives CASSQPDRVNQPQHF. The chain is built from TRBV4-1 and TRBJ1-5, with TRBD1 matching over 8 bases. The CDR3 has 15 residues. CDR1 and CDR2 from the germline V gene are MGHRA and YSYEKL. Trimming at V came to 2 bases and at J to 3 bases, leaving 3 bases not matched to a gene.

V is TRBV7-9 and J is TRBJ1-5; D may be TRBD1 (6 bases). The CDR3 loop spans 16 amino acids. Germline CDR1 reads SEHNR; CDR2 reads FQNEAQ (reference sequence). Trimming cost V 5 bases and J 4 bases, with 18 bases left between them. CDR3 sequence: CASSDSSGGPNQPQHF. In nucleotides, the CDR3 is TGTGCCAGCAGCGATTCCAGCGGGGGCCCGAATCAGCCCCAGCATTTT.

The chain uses TRBV5-1 and TRBJ2-1; possibly TRBD2 for D (7 bases). Germline CDR1 SGHRS, CDR2 YFSETQ. The CDR3 contains 17 residues. V lost 0 bases to trimming and J lost 2 bases, with 15 bases between them. The CDR3 sequence is CASSLGPRGATYNEQFF. DNA of the CDR3: TGCGCCAGCAGCTTGGGCCCTCGGGGGGCGACCTACAATGAGCAGTTCTTC. Full variable domain (outside the CDR3, taken from reference TRBV5-1 and TRBJ2-1): KAGVTQTPRYLIKTRGQQVTLSCSPISGHRSVSWYQQTPGQGLQFLFEYFSETQRNKGNFPGRFSGRQFSNSRSEMNVSTLELGDSALYLCASSLGPRGATYNEQFFGPGTRLTVL.

This clone showed up just a few times. V is TRBV30 and J is TRBJ2-7; TRBD2 matches 12 bases. This CDR3 has 16 amino acids. V lost 1 base to trimming and J lost 9 bases; unmatched junction nucleotides: 13. The germline V gene has CDR1 GTSNPN and CDR2 SVGIG (reference sequence). The CDR3, as DNA: TGTGCCTGGAGTGGGACCCGGACTAGCGGGGCCTGGGGGCAGTACTTC. Protein sequence: CAWSGTRTSGAWGQYF.